The clone carrying this TCR beta chain was recorded at least ten times. As yet, its antigen is unknown. The source of the sample is a study of T cell repertoires in cytomegalovirus infection. As for the study in general: Evidence of both CMV infection and a matching HLA type came from public TCR beta signatures.

MiXCR, applied by TCRdb to the reads, yields one record per CDR3 protein. This sample has under 600,000 distinct CDR3 sequences, with approximately 15% found just once. Regarding the study as a whole: There were HLA-C-restricted CMV-specific TCR beta clonotypes dominating the ex vivo response. Pooled public TCR beta family frequency picked out CMV carriers with the relevant HLA.

Germline V gene data show CDR1 as MNHNS and CDR2 as SASEGT. CDR3 length equals 16 residues. Trimming left V 1 base short and J 4 bases short, with 17 bases between. This TCR derives from a human donor in good health (CMV status not recorded). Some clones in this sample may be carry-over from other donors' samples. Material for sequencing was CD8+ T cells from PBMCs. The chain is built from TRBV6-1 and TRBJ2-7; D is ambiguous. CDR3 sequence reads: CASSEGSTDLSYEQYF. The CDR3 nucleotides read TGTGCCAGCAGTGAAGGATCCACCGACCTCTCATACGAGCAGTACTTC.